This T cell receptor beta chain originates from a study of identical twins. Every donor was a healthy Caucasian. This clonotype was counted only a few times. What it binds is unknown. Trimming removed 3 bases from V and 0 bases from J, with 8 bases in between. Germline CDR1 and CDR2: SGHAT and FQNNGV. The CDR3 contains 14 residues. TCRdb re-called the 5' RACE reads through MiXCR, storing one row per CDR3 protein. The sample lists 1.5 million to 2 million distinct CDR3 sequences, more than 30% occurring once. General study results and limits: Excess low generation probability was seen in twin-shared out-of-frame alpha sequences. Whereas memory repertoires showed no such difference, abundant cord blood beta clonotypes carried fewer insertions.

This sequence was found in a newborn girl in good health. The chain links TRBV11-2 to TRBJ1-1; D is ambiguous. Sequencing used cord blood. As DNA, the CDR3 is TGTGCCAGCAGCTTGCCGGCAGTGAACACTGAAGCTTTCTTT. It translates to CASSLPAVNTEAFF.